The table lists the clone carrying this T cell receptor (beta chain) with many counts. The antigen is undetermined. TCRdb used MiXCR to reprocess the 5' RACE reads, holding one entry per CDR3 protein. The sample has about 450,000 distinct CDR3 sequences, less than 20% seen once. This sample was included in a study of identical twins. Findings and caveats of the study: The study found that models underestimated out-of-frame TCR alpha sharing in monozygotic twins. Within cord blood, abundant beta clonotypes carried fewer insertions, but memory repertoires showed no such trend. Out-of-frame alpha sequences shared between twins exhibited an excess of low generation probability.

The V gene end was trimmed by 3 bases and the J gene end by 0 bases; junction bases not matched to a gene: 3. This CDR3 is 18 amino acids long. J is TRBJ2-1 and V is TRBV12-3 or TRBV12-4, with 15 bases lining up with TRBD2. Sequencing used naive T cells sorted from blood. This sequence was found in a middle-aged man in good health. The CDR3 reads CASSLGLAGGSSYNEQFF. The CDR3 region has the DNA TGTGCCAGCAGTTTGGGACTAGCGGGGGGTTCCTCCTACAATGAGCAGTTCTTC.